This T cell receptor beta chain was recorded in a study of Ad26.COV2.S vaccination and SARS-CoV-2 variants. For the study at large: Intramuscular Ad26.COV2.S doses were given once or twice, 56 days apart. Broader study findings: Vaccine recipients had higher spike-specific TCR breadth than placebo recipients. People who got the vaccine or the placebo had similar non-spike TCR breadth.

The treatment is: 15 to 20 received Ad26.COV2.S at low or high dose, single or two shots; about 5 received placebo; per-sample allocation not given. It was on day 63 after the first vaccine or placebo injection that samples were taken. Participants' vaccine, an Ad26 vector, delivered Wuhan-strain SARS-CoV-2 spike. Comments on this clone: Its cognate antigen is unknown.

CDR3 length equals 14 residues. Trimming removed 4 bases at V and 0 bases at J, with 7 bases between. Germline V gene lookup returns CDR1 SGHTA and CDR2 FQGTGA. Libraries were prepared by immunoSEQ multiplex PCR; TCRdb keeps only in-frame clonotypes and omits some of them. Of about 480,000 clones listed, around nine tenths are singletons. The sample here was peripheral blood, taken in a trial of Ad26.COV2.S vaccine versus placebo. The chain couples TRBV7-3 to TRBJ2-1; TRBD1 or TRBD2 may be the D gene (5 bases each). The origin of this receptor is a person between 18 and 65 years old who received the Ad26.COV2.S COVID-19 vaccine or a placebo. CDR3 in DNA: TGTGCCAGCAGCTCAGGGAGCTCCTACAATGAGCAGTTCTTC. Encoded protein: CASSSGSSYNEQFF.